These 8 T cell receptor beta chains originate from one sample sequenced in a study of shared clonotypes between healthy human individuals. Assay used: immunoSEQ multiplex PCR; TCRdb lists only in-frame clones, some missing. The sample includes approximately 980,000 clones, approximately 76% of them seen just once. Sequencing was carried out using memory CD4+ T cells sorted from blood. The subset: CD45RA-negative fraction. Receptors originate from a man younger than 30 in good health.

V usage is TRBV2 and J usage is TRBJ2-4, with D possibly being TRBD1 (5 bases). Between the trimmed V and J ends, which lost 7 bases and 5 bases, there was a span of 9 bases. The CDR3 has 12 amino acids. The germline gives CDR1 SNHLY, CDR2 FYNNEI. CDR3 amino acids: CASKTDQNIQYF. CDR3 bases: TGTGCCAGCAAGACAGACCAAAACATTCAGTACTTC.

The chain carries TRBV4-3 and TRBJ1-5; D is unresolved. The CDR3 has 16 amino acids. Deletions cut 4 bases from V and 6 bases from J, with 19 bases between. Germline CDR1 and CDR2: LGHNA and YSLEER. The CDR3 is CASSPQAGYSAQPQHF. The CDR3 DNA reads as TGCGCCAGCAGCCCTCAGGCCGGGTATTCAGCTCAGCCCCAGCATTTT.

This chain uses TRBV19 with TRBJ1-5; D is undetermined. CDR1 and CDR2 from the germline V gene are LNHDA and SQIVND (reference sequence). This CDR3 region has 14 residues. V lost 7 bases and J 0 bases, leaving 10 bases between the germline ends. The CDR3 reads CASKTSNSNQPQHF. Written as DNA, the CDR3 is TGTGCCAGTAAGACCTCTAATAGCAATCAGCCCCAGCATTTT.

There are a few counts of this clone. V gene TRBV4-1 combines with J gene TRBJ1-5; TRBD1 matches at 7 bases. Germline V gives CDR1 MGHRA, CDR2 YSYEKL. V gave up 0 bases and J gave up 6 bases; unmatched junction bases: 5. The CDR3 is 15 amino acids. The CDR3 DNA reads as TGCGCCAGCAGCCAAGATGACAGGGCCGTTCAGCCCCAGCATTTT. Amino acids: CASSQDDRAVQPQHF.

J is TRBJ2-3 and V is TRBV25-1, with D possibly matching TRBD2 (5 bases). Germline V gene sequence: CDR1 MGHDK, CDR2 SYGVNS. Trimming left V 7 bases short and J 8 bases short, with 13 bases between. The CDR3 runs to 12 residues. The CDR3: CASKGRGLTQYF. CDR3 bases: TGTGCCAGCAAGGGTCGAGGACTTACGCAGTATTTT.

The V gene is TRBV5-4, the J gene TRBJ2-2; 14 bases are shared with TRBD2. The CDR3 runs 18 residues. Germline CDR1 reads SGHNT; CDR2 reads YYREEE (reference sequence). J was trimmed by 0 bases and V by 2 bases; bases with no gene match: 3. CDR3 in amino acids: CASSFGTSGGPNTGELFF. CDR3 nucleotide sequence: TGTGCCAGCAGCTTCGGGACTAGCGGGGGTCCGAACACCGGGGAGCTGTTTTTT.

This chain joins TRBV7-2 and TRBJ2-7; 9 nucleotides match TRBD2. V lost 4 bases to trimming and J lost 1 base; unmatched junction nucleotides: 14. The CDR3 sequence is 18 residues long. Germline-derived CDR1 and CDR2 are SGHTA and FQGNSA. CDR3 amino acids: CASSSTPRGAGGSYEQYF. CDR3 sequence (DNA): TGTGCCAGCAGCTCCACCCCCCGAGGAGCGGGAGGATCCTACGAGCAGTACTTC.

The V gene is TRBV29-1, the J gene TRBJ2-5; 12 bases map to TRBD2. The trim removed 7 bases at V and 4 bases at J, leaving 13 bases unmatched. The CDR3 is made up of 16 amino acids. Germline values: CDR1 SQVTM, CDR2 ANQGSEA. The CDR3 DNA reads TGCAGCGCGGACCCCCCGACTAGCGGGGGAAGAGAGACCCAGTACTTC. This gives the protein CSADPPTSGGRETQYF.